Listed below are T cell receptor beta chains from one sample, sequenced in a study of blood T cell repertoires in COVID-19. Generated by immunoSEQ multiplex PCR, the TCRdb table keeps only in-frame clones and is missing some. The profile shows about 200,000 clones, 75% to 90% of them singletons. Sequencing used PBMCs or T cells enriched from blood (not recorded which). The receptors derive from a woman under 40 who had been exposed to COVID-19. The CDR3 runs from the conserved cysteine through the conserved F or W. Each record gives: J gene, D gene, clone size, V gene, CDR3 DNA, CDR3 protein. The D gene is left open where the match is weak. Clone sizes are given selectively: once, few, many, or a class where the clone is expanded.

j_gene: TRBJ2-7
d_gene: TRBD1
abundance: .
v_gene: TRBV5-1
CDR3nt: TGCGCCAGCAGCTTGGGAACAGGGGGCTCCTACGAGCAGTACTTC
CDR3aa: CASSLGTGGSYEQYF

j_gene: TRBJ1-2
d_gene: .
abundance: few
v_gene: TRBV4-2
CDR3nt: TGTGCCAGCAGCCCCGGCTGGGGGGTGGGCTACACCTTC
CDR3aa: CASSPGWGVGYTF

j_gene: TRBJ1-5
d_gene: .
abundance: .
v_gene: TRBV19
CDR3nt: TGTGCCAGTAGTATCGTAGGGGAGGGTCAGCCCCAGCATTTT
CDR3aa: CASSIVGEGQPQHF

j_gene: TRBJ1-2
d_gene: .
abundance: few
v_gene: TRBV10-2
CDR3nt: TGCGCCAGCACCGAAGGGGGAAACTATGGCTACACCTTC
CDR3aa: CASTEGGNYGYTF

j_gene: TRBJ1-2
d_gene: .
abundance: .
v_gene: TRBV6-1
CDR3nt: TGTGCCAGCAGTGAAGTAAGGGGCGGAGCGTCTGGCTACACCTTC
CDR3aa: CASSEVRGGASGYTF

j_gene: TRBJ1-2
d_gene: TRBD1
abundance: .
v_gene: TRBV7-9
CDR3nt: TGTGCCAGCAGCTTGGACAGGGGCGGCTACACCTTC
CDR3aa: CASSLDRGGYTF

j_gene: TRBJ2-7
d_gene: TRBD2
abundance: .
v_gene: TRBV15
CDR3nt: TGTGCCACCAGCAGAGTGGGGAGCGGGGGATCCTACGAGCAGTACTTC
CDR3aa: CATSRVGSGGSYEQYF

j_gene: TRBJ1-2
d_gene: TRBD1
abundance: .
v_gene: TRBV28
CDR3nt: TGTGCCAGCAGCCAGACAGGGTCTACCATATCTTATGGCTACACCTTC
CDR3aa: CASSQTGSTISYGYTF

j_gene: TRBJ1-2
d_gene: TRBD1
abundance: .
v_gene: TRBV3-1/TRBV3-2
CDR3nt: TGTGCCAGCAGCCAAGAAGGGGGCGGCTATGGCTACACCTTC
CDR3aa: CASSQEGGGYGYTF

j_gene: TRBJ1-1
d_gene: .
abundance: .
v_gene: TRBV6-5
CDR3nt: TGTGCCAGCACAATACAGGTCCCTATTGAAGCTTTCTTT
CDR3aa: CASTIQVPIEAFF

j_gene: TRBJ1-2
d_gene: TRBD1
abundance: .
v_gene: TRBV15
CDR3nt: TGTGCCACCAGCAGGCACCCGGGACAGGGGCTAGGGTATGGCTACACCTTC
CDR3aa: CATSRHPGQGLGYGYTF

j_gene: TRBJ2-7
d_gene: TRBD2
abundance: once
v_gene: TRBV30
CDR3nt: TGTGCCTGGAGTGTTTTGGTAGCGGGGCACCCAGACTACGAGCAGTACTTC
CDR3aa: CAWSVLVAGHPDYEQYF

j_gene: TRBJ1-3
d_gene: TRBD1
abundance: .
v_gene: TRBV5-1
CDR3nt: TGCGCCAGCAGCCCGGACAGGGCTGGAAACACCATATATTTT
CDR3aa: CASSPDRAGNTIYF

j_gene: TRBJ2-1
d_gene: TRBD2
abundance: .
v_gene: TRBV5-1
CDR3nt: TGCGCCAGCAGCGGGGAGGGCCGGATCAATGAGCAGTTCTTC
CDR3aa: CASSGEGRINEQFF

j_gene: TRBJ1-3
d_gene: .
abundance: .
v_gene: TRBV19
CDR3nt: TGTGCCAGTAGAACAGGGTCGCCATCTGGAAACACCATATATTTT
CDR3aa: CASRTGSPSGNTIYF

j_gene: TRBJ1-4
d_gene: TRBD1
abundance: once
v_gene: TRBV3-1/TRBV3-2
CDR3nt: TGTGCCAGCAGCCAAGTAACTACGGGACAGGGGCTCGCGGGTGAAAAACTGTTTTTT
CDR3aa: CASSQVTTGQGLAGEKLFF

j_gene: TRBJ2-7
d_gene: .
abundance: .
v_gene: TRBV2
CDR3nt: TGTGCCAGCTCAGAGACAGGTACCTACGAGCAGTACTTC
CDR3aa: CASSETGTYEQYF

j_gene: TRBJ2-7
d_gene: TRBD2
abundance: .
v_gene: TRBV6-5
CDR3nt: TGTGCCAGCAGTTACCGGGGGGTCTACTCCTACGAGCAGTACTTC
CDR3aa: CASSYRGVYSYEQYF

j_gene: TRBJ1-2
d_gene: TRBD1
abundance: .
v_gene: TRBV27
CDR3nt: TGTGCCAGCAGTTACAACAGGGGAGCTAACTATGGCTACACCTTC
CDR3aa: CASSYNRGANYGYTF

j_gene: TRBJ1-1
d_gene: .
abundance: .
v_gene: TRBV19
CDR3nt: TGTGCCAGTAGTAGAGAGACAGGTGCATCTGAAGCTTTCTTT
CDR3aa: CASSRETGASEAFF

j_gene: TRBJ1-1
d_gene: .
abundance: .
v_gene: TRBV7-6
CDR3nt: TGTGCCAGCAGCACGACTCCTTTCTCTGAAGCTTTCTTT
CDR3aa: CASSTTPFSEAFF

j_gene: TRBJ1-1
d_gene: TRBD1
abundance: .
v_gene: TRBV5-4
CDR3nt: TGTGCCAGCAGCTTGGCCGTCGCAGGGGGCACTGAAGCTTTCTTT
CDR3aa: CASSLAVAGGTEAFF

j_gene: TRBJ2-3
d_gene: TRBD2
abundance: .
v_gene: TRBV10-2
CDR3nt: TGCGCCAGCAGTGAGGCGGGGGGAACAGATACGCAGTATTTT
CDR3aa: CASSEAGGTDTQYF

j_gene: TRBJ1-5
d_gene: .
abundance: .
v_gene: TRBV24-1
CDR3nt: TGTGCCACCAGTAAAATCGCCGGTGGGCCTAATCAGCCCCAGCATTTT
CDR3aa: CATSKIAGGPNQPQHF

j_gene: TRBJ2-7
d_gene: TRBD1
abundance: .
v_gene: TRBV24-1
CDR3nt: TGTGCCACCAGTGATCACAGGGGAAGCTCCTACGAGCAGTACTTC
CDR3aa: CATSDHRGSSYEQYF

j_gene: TRBJ1-6
d_gene: .
abundance: .
v_gene: TRBV9
CDR3nt: TGTGCCAGCAGCGTAGATGGACTTCCTTTTTCACCCCTCCACTTT
CDR3aa: CASSVDGLPFSPLHF

j_gene: TRBJ2-3
d_gene: TRBD2
abundance: .
v_gene: TRBV3-1/TRBV3-2
CDR3nt: TGTGCCAGCAGCCAGGGACTAAGGAACGCAGATACGCAGTATTTT
CDR3aa: CASSQGLRNADTQYF

j_gene: TRBJ1-5
d_gene: .
abundance: .
v_gene: TRBV15
CDR3nt: TGTGCCACCAGCAGAGATGGGCAGGGGATCGGTCAGCCCCAGCATTTT
CDR3aa: CATSRDGQGIGQPQHF

j_gene: TRBJ2-1
d_gene: .
abundance: .
v_gene: TRBV5-6
CDR3nt: TGTGCCAGCAGCTTGGCCGGGGGTAGCGGCTACAATGAGCAGTTCTTC
CDR3aa: CASSLAGGSGYNEQFF

j_gene: TRBJ1-4
d_gene: TRBD1
abundance: .
v_gene: TRBV3-1/TRBV3-2
CDR3nt: TGTGCCAGCAGCCGGGACAGGGAGACAAAACTGTTTTTT
CDR3aa: CASSRDRETKLFF

j_gene: TRBJ1-4
d_gene: TRBD1
abundance: .
v_gene: TRBV9
CDR3nt: TGTGCCAGCAGCGGACAGGGAAGCCCTGCTAATGAAAAACTGTTTTTT
CDR3aa: CASSGQGSPANEKLFF

j_gene: TRBJ1-6
d_gene: .
abundance: .
v_gene: TRBV5-1
CDR3nt: TGCGCCAGCAGCTTAGGGGAAGATAATTCACCCCTCCACTTT
CDR3aa: CASSLGEDNSPLHF

j_gene: TRBJ2-3
d_gene: TRBD1
abundance: .
v_gene: TRBV29-1
CDR3nt: TGCAGCGCCGGACAGGGGCGTCTCATCGCAGATACGCAGTATTTT
CDR3aa: CSAGQGRLIADTQYF

j_gene: TRBJ2-1
d_gene: .
abundance: .
v_gene: TRBV10-1
CDR3nt: TGCGCCAGCAGTGAGTCCCCGACTGGATACAATGAGCAGTTCTTC
CDR3aa: CASSESPTGYNEQFF

j_gene: TRBJ1-1
d_gene: .
abundance: .
v_gene: TRBV3-1/TRBV3-2
CDR3nt: TGTGCCAGCAGCCAAGATGCAGGGAGGTACATGAACACTGAAGCTTTCTTT
CDR3aa: CASSQDAGRYMNTEAFF

j_gene: TRBJ2-3
d_gene: TRBD2
abundance: few
v_gene: TRBV28
CDR3nt: TGTGCCAGCAGTTCGCTAGCGGGGGGGCCGGGCACAGATACGCAGTATTTT
CDR3aa: CASSSLAGGPGTDTQYF

j_gene: TRBJ2-7
d_gene: TRBD2
abundance: .
v_gene: TRBV6-5
CDR3nt: TGTGCCAGCAGACACGAGCGGGGGCTCTACGAGCAGTACTTC
CDR3aa: CASRHERGLYEQYF

j_gene: TRBJ2-3
d_gene: .
abundance: .
v_gene: TRBV3-1/TRBV3-2
CDR3nt: TGTGCCAGCAGCCTCGGGGGGCCCCTCACAGATACGCAGTATTTT
CDR3aa: CASSLGGPLTDTQYF

j_gene: TRBJ2-7
d_gene: .
abundance: .
v_gene: TRBV3-1/TRBV3-2
CDR3nt: TGTGCCAGCAGCCAAGGGGGGGTTCCCTACGAGCAGTACTTC
CDR3aa: CASSQGGVPYEQYF

j_gene: TRBJ1-6
d_gene: .
abundance: .
v_gene: TRBV5-1
CDR3nt: TGCGCCAGCAGCTTGGATGGACAGCCAAATTCACCCCTCCACTTT
CDR3aa: CASSLDGQPNSPLHF

j_gene: TRBJ1-2
d_gene: TRBD1
abundance: .
v_gene: TRBV19
CDR3nt: TGTGCCAGTAGTATCCCAGGGGGAGATGGCTACACCTTC
CDR3aa: CASSIPGGDGYTF

j_gene: TRBJ2-7
d_gene: TRBD1
abundance: many
v_gene: TRBV5-1
CDR3nt: TGCGCCAGCAGCTTGGTGACAGGGGGATCCTACGAGCAGTACTTC
CDR3aa: CASSLVTGGSYEQYF

j_gene: TRBJ1-4
d_gene: TRBD1
abundance: .
v_gene: TRBV18
CDR3nt: TGTGCCAGCTCACCTTCGGACAGGGCCCTCAATGAAAAACTGTTTTTT
CDR3aa: CASSPSDRALNEKLFF

j_gene: TRBJ1-5
d_gene: .
abundance: .
v_gene: TRBV19
CDR3nt: TGTGCCAGTAGTATTTATCCCCCTCCCGACAAGGGCAATCAGCCCCAGCATTTT
CDR3aa: CASSIYPPPDKGNQPQHF

j_gene: TRBJ2-7
d_gene: .
abundance: few
v_gene: TRBV30
CDR3nt: TGTGCCTGGAGAATGATCGGGACCTACGAGCAGTACTTC
CDR3aa: CAWRMIGTYEQYF

j_gene: TRBJ1-5
d_gene: .
abundance: .
v_gene: TRBV12-3/TRBV12-4
CDR3nt: TGTGCCAGCAGTTTGGGGACACTACAGCCCCAGCATTTT
CDR3aa: CASSLGTLQPQHF

j_gene: TRBJ1-1
d_gene: TRBD1
abundance: .
v_gene: TRBV5-1
CDR3nt: TGCGCCAGCAGCCAAGCCGGGACAGGGGCAGAAGCTTTCTTT
CDR3aa: CASSQAGTGAEAFF